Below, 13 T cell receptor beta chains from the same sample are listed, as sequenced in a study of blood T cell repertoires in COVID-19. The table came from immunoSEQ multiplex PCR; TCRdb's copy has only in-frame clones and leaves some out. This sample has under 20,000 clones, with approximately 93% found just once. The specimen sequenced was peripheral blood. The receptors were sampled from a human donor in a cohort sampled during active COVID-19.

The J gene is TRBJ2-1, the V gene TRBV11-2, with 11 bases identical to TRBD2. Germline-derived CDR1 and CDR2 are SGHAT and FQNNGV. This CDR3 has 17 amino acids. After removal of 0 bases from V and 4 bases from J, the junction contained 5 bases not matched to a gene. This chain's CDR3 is CASSLESGLAAYNEQFF. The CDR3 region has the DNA TGTGCCAGCAGCTTAGAGTCGGGACTAGCGGCTTACAATGAGCAGTTCTTC.

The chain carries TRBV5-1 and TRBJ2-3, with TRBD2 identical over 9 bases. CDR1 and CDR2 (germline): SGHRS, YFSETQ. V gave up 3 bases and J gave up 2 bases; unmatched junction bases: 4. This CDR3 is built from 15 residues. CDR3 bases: TGCGCCAGCAGCTCCAGCGGGGGGTCCACAGATACGCAGTATTTT. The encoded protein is CASSSSGGSTDTQYF.

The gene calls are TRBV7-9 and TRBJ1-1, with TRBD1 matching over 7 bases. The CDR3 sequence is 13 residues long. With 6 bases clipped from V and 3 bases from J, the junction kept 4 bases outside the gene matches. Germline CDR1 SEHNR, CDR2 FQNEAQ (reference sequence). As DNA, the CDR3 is TGTGCCAGCAGACCGGGACAGTACACTGAAGCTTTCTTT. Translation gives CASRPGQYTEAFF.

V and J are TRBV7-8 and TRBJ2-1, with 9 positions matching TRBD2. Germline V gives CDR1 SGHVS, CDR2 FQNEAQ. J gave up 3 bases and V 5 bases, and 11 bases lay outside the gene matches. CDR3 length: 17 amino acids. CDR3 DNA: TGTGCCAGCAGCCCGCGGCGGGAGGGAGGGGACTACAATGAGCAGTTCTTC. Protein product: CASSPRREGGDYNEQFF.

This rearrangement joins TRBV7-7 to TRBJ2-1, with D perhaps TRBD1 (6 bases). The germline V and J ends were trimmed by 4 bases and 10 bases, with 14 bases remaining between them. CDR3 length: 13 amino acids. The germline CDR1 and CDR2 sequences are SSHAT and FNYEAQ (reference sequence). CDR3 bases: TGTGCCAGCAGCTCGTCGATACAGGGAGAGCAGTTCTTC. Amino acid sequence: CASSSSIQGEQFF.

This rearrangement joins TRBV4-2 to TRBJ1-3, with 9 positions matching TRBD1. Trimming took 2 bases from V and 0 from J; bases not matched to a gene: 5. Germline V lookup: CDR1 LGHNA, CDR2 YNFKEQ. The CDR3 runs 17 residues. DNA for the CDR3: TGTGCCAGCAGCCAATCACCGACAGGGGGCTCTGGAAACACCATATATTTT. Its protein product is CASSQSPTGGSGNTIYF.

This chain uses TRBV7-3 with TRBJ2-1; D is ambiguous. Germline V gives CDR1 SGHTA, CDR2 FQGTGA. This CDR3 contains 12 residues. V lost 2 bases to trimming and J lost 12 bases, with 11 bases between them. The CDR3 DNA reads TGTGCCAGCAGCTTACACTATTCGGGGCAGTTCTTC. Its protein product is CASSLHYSGQFF. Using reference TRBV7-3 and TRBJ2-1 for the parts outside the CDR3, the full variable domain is GAGVSQTPSNKVTEKGKYVELRCDPISGHTALYWYRQSLGQGPEFLIYFQGTGAADDSGLPNDRFFAVRPEGSVSTLKIQRTERGDSAVYLCASSLHYSGQFFGPGTRLTVL.

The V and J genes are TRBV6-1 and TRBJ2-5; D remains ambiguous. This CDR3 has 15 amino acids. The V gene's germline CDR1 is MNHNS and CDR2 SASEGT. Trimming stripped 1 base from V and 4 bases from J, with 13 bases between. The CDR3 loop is CASSEGSGLGETQYF. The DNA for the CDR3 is TGTGCCAGCAGTGAAGGGTCCGGGTTGGGAGAGACCCAGTACTTC.

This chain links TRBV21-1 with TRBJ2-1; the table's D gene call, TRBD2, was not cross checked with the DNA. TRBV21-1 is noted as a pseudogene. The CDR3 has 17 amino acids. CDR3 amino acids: CARTVRTGGGSHNEQFF. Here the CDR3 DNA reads TGTGCCAGGACCGTAAGGACTGGGGGGGGCTCCCACAATGAGCAGTTCTTC.

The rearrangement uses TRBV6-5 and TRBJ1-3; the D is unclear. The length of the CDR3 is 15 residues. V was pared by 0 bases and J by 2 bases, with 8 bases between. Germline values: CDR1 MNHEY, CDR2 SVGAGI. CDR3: CASSYSLSAGNTIYF. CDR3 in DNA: TGTGCCAGCAGTTACTCCCTGTCCGCTGGAAACACCATATATTTT.

The CDR3 protein is CSVMTSGGPVQYF. The CDR3 nucleotides read TGCAGCGTGATGACTAGCGGGGGGCCGGTGCAGTACTTC. The chain recombines TRBV29-1 with TRBJ2-7; 13 positions match TRBD2. Germline V gives CDR1 SQVTM, CDR2 ANQGSEA. The J segment lost 9 bases and the V segment lost 6 bases, leaving 8 bases of the junction unmatched. The CDR3 length is 13 residues.

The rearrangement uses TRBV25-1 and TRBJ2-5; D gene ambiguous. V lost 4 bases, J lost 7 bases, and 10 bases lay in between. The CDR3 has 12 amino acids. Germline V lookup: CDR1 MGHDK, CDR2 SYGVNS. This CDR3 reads CASSGPRGTQYF. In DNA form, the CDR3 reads TGTGCCAGCAGTGGCCCCCGAGGGACCCAGTACTTC.

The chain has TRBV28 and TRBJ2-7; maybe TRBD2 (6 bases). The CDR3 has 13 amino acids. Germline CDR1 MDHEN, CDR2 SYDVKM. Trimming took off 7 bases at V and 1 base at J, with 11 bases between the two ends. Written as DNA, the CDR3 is TGTGCCAGCACCCCCGCGGGGTCCTACGAGCAGTACTTC. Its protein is CASTPAGSYEQYF. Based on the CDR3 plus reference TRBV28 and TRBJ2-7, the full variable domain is DVKVTQSSRYLVKRTGEKVFLECVQDMDHENMFWYRQDPGLGLRLIYFSYDVKMKEKGDIPEGYSVSREKKERFSLILESASTNQTSMYLCASTPAGSYEQYFGPGTRLTVT.